The present TCR beta chain was sequenced within a study of shared clonotypes between healthy human individuals. Trimming took off 6 bases at V and 2 bases at J, with 14 bases between the two ends. This CDR3 region has 14 residues. Germline lookup yields CDR1 SGHTA and CDR2 FQGNSA. TCRdb's table, derived via immunoSEQ multiplex PCR, lists solely in-frame clones and lacks some. The sample lists a few million clones, 85% to 95% occurring once. Of note for this clone: What it binds is unknown.

Study findings and constraints: Among a few donors, roughly 5% of naive CD4 clonotypes were found in common. An anticipated effect of sequencing depth on clonotype sharing among donors was recognized.

Sequenced material: naive CD4+ T cells from PBMCs. Described subset: CD45RA+ positively selected. The chain carries TRBV7-2 and TRBJ2-7; D gene unclear. The receptor was derived from a man aged 18 to 29 in good health. Some clones in this sample may be carry-over from other donors' samples. The CDR3 reads CASRPGGNTYEQYF. CDR3 sequence (DNA): TGTGCCAGCAGACCCGGTGGGAACACCTACGAGCAGTACTTC. Filled out from reference TRBV7-2 and TRBJ2-7, the complete variable domain reads GAGVSQSPSNKVTEKGKDVELRCDPISGHTALYWYRQSLGQGLEFLIYFQGNSAPDKSGLPSDRFSAERTGGSVSTLTIQRTQQEDSAVYLCASRPGGNTYEQYFGPGTRLTVT.